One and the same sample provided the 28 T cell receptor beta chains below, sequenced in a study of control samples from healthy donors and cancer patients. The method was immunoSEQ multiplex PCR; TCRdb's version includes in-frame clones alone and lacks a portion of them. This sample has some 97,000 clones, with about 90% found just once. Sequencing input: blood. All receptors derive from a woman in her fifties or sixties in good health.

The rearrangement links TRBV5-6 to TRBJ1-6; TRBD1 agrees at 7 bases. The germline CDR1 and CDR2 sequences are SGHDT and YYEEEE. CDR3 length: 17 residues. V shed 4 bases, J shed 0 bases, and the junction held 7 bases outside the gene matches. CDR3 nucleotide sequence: TGTGCCAGCAGCCTACTAGACAGGGACTCCTATAATTCACCCCTCCACTTT. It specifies CASSLLDRDSYNSPLHF.

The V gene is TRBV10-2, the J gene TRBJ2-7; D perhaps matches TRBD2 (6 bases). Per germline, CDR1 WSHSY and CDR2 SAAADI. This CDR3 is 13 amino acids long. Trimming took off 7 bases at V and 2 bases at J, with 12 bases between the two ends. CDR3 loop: CASTGTAPYEQYF. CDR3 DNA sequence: TGCGCCAGCACCGGGACTGCTCCCTACGAGCAGTACTTC.

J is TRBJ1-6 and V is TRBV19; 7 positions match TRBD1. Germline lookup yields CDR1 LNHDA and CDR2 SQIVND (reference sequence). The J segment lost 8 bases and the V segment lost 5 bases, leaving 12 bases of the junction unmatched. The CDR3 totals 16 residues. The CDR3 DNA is TGTGCCAGTAGTTTTTCTCGACAGGGCAGACATTCACCCCTCCACTTT. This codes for CASSFSRQGRHSPLHF.

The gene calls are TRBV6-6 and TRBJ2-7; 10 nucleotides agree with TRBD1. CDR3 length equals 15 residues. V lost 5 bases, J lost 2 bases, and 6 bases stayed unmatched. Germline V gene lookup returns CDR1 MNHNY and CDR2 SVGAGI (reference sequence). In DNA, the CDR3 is TGTGCCAGCAGTAATCGGGACAGGGGAGCCTACGAGCAGTACGTC. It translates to CASSNRDRGAYEQYV.

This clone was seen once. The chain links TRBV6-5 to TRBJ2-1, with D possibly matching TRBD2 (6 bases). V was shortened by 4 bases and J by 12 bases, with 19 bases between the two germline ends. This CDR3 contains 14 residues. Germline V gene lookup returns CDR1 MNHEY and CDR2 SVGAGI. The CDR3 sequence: CASSSSLAFVGQFF. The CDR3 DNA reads TGTGCCAGCAGTTCGTCACTAGCCTTTGTAGGGCAGTTCTTC.

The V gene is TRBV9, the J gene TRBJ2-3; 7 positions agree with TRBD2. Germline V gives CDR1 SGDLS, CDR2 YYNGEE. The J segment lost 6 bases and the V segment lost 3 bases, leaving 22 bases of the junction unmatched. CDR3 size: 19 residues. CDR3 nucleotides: TGTGCCAGCAGCGGCTTGCCGGGGGGTGTGGGACTGCTAATGGATACGCAGTATTTT. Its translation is CASSGLPGGVGLLMDTQYF.

The CDR3 is CASSRTRNTEAFF. As DNA, the CDR3 is TGTGCCAGCAGCCGTACTCGGAACACTGAAGCTTTCTTT. The rearrangement joins TRBV11-3 to TRBJ1-1; D is undetermined. The CDR3 is 13 amino acids. Trimming took 5 bases from V and 1 from J, leaving 8 bases between them. Germline CDR1 SGHNT, CDR2 YENEEA.

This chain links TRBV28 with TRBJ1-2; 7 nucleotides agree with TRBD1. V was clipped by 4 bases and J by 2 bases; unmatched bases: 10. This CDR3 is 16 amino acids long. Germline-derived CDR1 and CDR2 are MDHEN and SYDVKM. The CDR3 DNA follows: TGTGCCAGCAGTTGGACACAGGGGACCCGGAACTATGGCTACACCTTC. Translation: CASSWTQGTRNYGYTF.

The CDR3 DNA reads TGTGCCAGCAGGAGGCATCAGGGGGCAAACACTGAAGCTTTCTTT. Protein sequence: CASRRHQGANTEAFF. V and J are TRBV2 and TRBJ1-1, with 8 bases that match TRBD1. The CDR3 consists of 15 residues. Looked up from germline, CDR1 is SNHLY and CDR2 is FYNNEI. J lost 2 bases, V lost 6 bases, and 8 bases had no gene match.

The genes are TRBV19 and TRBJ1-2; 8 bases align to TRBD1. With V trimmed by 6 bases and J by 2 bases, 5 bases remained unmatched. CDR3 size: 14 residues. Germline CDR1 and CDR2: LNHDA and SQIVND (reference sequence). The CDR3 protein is CASRRTGLNYGYTF. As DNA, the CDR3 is TGTGCCAGTAGAAGGACAGGGCTCAACTATGGCTACACCTTC.

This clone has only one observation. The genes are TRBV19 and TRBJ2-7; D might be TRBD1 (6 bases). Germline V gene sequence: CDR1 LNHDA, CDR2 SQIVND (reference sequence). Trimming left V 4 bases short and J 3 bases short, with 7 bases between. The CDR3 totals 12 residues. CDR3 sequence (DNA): TGTGCCAGTAGTACGGGACACTACGAGCAGTACTTC. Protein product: CASSTGHYEQYF.

DNA of the CDR3: TGCGCCAGCAGCTCGAACGCCGGGACATCTAATTCACCCCTCCACTTT. This encodes CASSSNAGTSNSPLHF. The rearrangement links TRBV5-1 to TRBJ1-6, with TRBD1 as a possible D gene (6 bases). The germline V gene encodes CDR1 SGHRS and CDR2 YFSETQ. The CDR3 has 16 amino acids. V was shortened by 3 bases and J by 6 bases, with 16 bases between the two germline ends.

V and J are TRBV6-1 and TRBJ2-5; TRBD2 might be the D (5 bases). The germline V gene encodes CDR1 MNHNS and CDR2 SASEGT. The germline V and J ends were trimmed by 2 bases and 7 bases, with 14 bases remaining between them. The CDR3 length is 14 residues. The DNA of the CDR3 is TGTGCCAGCAGTGAATCGGTTCAACTAGGGACCCAGTACTTC. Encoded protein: CASSESVQLGTQYF.

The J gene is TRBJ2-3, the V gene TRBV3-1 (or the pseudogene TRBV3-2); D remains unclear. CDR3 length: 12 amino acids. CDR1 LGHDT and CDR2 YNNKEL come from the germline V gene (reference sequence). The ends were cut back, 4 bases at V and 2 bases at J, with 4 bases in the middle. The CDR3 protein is CASSLNTDTQYF. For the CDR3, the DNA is TGTGCCAGCAGCCTAAACACAGATACGCAGTATTTT.

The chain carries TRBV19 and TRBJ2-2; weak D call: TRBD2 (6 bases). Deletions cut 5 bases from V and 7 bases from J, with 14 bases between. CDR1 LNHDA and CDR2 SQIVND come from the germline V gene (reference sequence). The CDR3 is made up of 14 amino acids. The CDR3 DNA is TGTGCCAGTAGTCTAGCGCGGTTTGGCGGGGAGCTGTTTTTT. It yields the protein CASSLARFGGELFF.

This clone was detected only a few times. This CDR3 reads CAIRNLGGPLDEQFF. The CDR3 nucleotides read TGTGCCATCAGAAACTTGGGAGGGCCACTAGATGAGCAGTTCTTC. V usage is TRBV10-3 and J usage is TRBJ2-1; TRBD2 agrees at 7 bases. J lost 8 bases, V lost 6 bases, and 13 bases had no gene match. Germline lookup yields CDR1 ENHRY and CDR2 SYGVKD. The CDR3 consists of 15 residues.

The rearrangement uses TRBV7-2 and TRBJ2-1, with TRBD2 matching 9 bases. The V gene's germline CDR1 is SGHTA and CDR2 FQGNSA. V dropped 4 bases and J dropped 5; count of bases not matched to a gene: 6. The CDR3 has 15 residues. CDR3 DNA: TGTGCCAGCAGCTATAGCGGGAGCTTCAACAATGAGCAGTTCTTC. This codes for CASSYSGSFNNEQFF.

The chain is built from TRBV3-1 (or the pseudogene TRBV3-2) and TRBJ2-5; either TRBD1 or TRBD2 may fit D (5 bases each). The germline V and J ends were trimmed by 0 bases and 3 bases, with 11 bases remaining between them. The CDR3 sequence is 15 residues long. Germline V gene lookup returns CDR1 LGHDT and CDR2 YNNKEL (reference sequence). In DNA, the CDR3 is TGTGCCAGCAGCCAAGATATAGAGGGGAAAGAGACCCAGTACTTC. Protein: CASSQDIEGKETQYF.

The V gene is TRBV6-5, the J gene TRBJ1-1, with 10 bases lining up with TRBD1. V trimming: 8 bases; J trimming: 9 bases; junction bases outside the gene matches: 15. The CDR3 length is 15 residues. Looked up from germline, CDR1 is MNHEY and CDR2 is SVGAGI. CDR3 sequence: CASGPNHPGQGKAFF. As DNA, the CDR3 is TGTGCCAGCGGACCAAACCATCCGGGACAGGGGAAAGCTTTCTTT.

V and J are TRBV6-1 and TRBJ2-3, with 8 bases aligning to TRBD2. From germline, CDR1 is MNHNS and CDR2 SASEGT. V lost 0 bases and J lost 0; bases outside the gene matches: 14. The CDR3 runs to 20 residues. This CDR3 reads CASSEALVGGAGGSTDTQYF. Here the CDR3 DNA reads TGTGCCAGCAGTGAAGCGCTGGTCGGGGGGGCCGGAGGCAGCACAGATACGCAGTATTTT.

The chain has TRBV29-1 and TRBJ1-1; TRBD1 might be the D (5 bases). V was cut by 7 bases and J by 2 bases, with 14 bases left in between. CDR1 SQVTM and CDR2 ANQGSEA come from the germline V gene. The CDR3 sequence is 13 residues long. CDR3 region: CSGLRGINTEAFF. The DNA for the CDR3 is TGCAGCGGATTGCGGGGGATTAACACTGAAGCTTTCTTT.

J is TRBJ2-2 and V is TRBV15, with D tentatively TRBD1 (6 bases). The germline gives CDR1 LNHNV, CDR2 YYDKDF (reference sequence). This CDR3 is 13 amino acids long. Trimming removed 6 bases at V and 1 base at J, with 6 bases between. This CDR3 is CATRQGNTGELFF. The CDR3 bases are TGTGCCACCAGACAGGGGAACACCGGGGAGCTGTTTTTT.

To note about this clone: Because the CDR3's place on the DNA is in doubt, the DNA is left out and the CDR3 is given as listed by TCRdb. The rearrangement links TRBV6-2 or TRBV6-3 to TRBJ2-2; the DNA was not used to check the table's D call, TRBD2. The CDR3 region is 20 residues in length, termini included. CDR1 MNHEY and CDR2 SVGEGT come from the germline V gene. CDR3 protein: CASSSLFSGQGGTNTGELFF.

CDR3 DNA sequence: TGTGCCAGCAGCCGGGGGCGTAGCAATCAGCCCCAGCATTTT. Protein product: CASSRGRSNQPQHF. J is TRBJ1-5 and V is TRBV5-6, with a possible D match to TRBD1 (6 bases). CDR3 length equals 14 residues. Per the germline V gene, CDR1 is SGHDT and CDR2 is YYEEEE. Trimming removed 4 bases at V and 0 bases at J, with 8 bases between.

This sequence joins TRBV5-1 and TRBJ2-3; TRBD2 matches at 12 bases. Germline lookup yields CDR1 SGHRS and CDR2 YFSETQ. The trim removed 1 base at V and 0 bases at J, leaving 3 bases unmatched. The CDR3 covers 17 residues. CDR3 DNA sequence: TGCGCCAGCAGCTTGCCTAGCGGGGGGGACAGCACAGATACGCAGTATTTT. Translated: CASSLPSGGDSTDTQYF. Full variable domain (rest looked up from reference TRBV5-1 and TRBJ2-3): KAGVTQTPRYLIKTRGQQVTLSCSPISGHRSVSWYQQTPGQGLQFLFEYFSETQRNKGNFPGRFSGRQFSNSRSEMNVSTLELGDSALYLCASSLPSGGDSTDTQYFGPGTRLTVL.

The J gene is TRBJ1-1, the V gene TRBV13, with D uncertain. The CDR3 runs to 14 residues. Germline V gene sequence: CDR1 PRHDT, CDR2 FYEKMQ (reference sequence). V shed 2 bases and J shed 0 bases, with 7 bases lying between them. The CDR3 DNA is TGTGCCAGCAGCTTATGGACGATGAACACTGAAGCTTTCTTT. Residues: CASSLWTMNTEAFF.

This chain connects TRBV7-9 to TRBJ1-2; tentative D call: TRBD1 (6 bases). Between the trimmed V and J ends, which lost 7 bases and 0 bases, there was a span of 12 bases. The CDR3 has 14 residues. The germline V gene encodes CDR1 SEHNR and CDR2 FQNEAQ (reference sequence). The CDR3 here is CASNIGGSNYGYTF. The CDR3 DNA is TGTGCCAGCAACATAGGGGGGTCTAACTATGGCTACACCTTC. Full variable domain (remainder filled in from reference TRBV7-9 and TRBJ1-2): DTGVSQNPRHKITKRGQNVTFRCDPISEHNRLYWYRQTLGQGPEFLTYFQNEAQLEKSRLLSDRFSAERPKGSFSTLEIQRTEQGDSAMYLCASNIGGSNYGYTFGSGTRLTVV.

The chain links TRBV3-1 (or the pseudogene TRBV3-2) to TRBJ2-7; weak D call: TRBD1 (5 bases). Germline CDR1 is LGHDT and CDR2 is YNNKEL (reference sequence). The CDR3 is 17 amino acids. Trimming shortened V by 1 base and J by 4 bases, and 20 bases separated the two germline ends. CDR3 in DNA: TGTGCCAGCAGCCAAGGGGCAGGGTATTATAGGGGTTACGAGCAGTACTTC. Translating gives CASSQGAGYYRGYEQYF.